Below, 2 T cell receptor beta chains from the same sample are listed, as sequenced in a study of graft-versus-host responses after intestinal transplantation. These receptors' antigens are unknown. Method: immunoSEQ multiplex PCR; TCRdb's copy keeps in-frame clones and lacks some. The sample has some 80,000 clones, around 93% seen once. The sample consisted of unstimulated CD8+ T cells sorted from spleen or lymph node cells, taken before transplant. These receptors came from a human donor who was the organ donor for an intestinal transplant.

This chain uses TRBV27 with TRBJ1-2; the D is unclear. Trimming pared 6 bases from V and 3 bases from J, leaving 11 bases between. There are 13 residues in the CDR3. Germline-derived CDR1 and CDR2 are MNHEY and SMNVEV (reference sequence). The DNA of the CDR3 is TGTGCCAGCAGCGCAGTTGGGGACTATGGCTACACCTTC. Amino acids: CASSAVGDYGYTF.

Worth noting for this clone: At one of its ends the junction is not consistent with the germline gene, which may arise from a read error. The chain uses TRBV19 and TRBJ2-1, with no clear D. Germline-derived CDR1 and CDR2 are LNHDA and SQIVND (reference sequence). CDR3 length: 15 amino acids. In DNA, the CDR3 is TGTGCCAGTAGTGTAGACATTAGCTCCTACAATGAGCAGTTCTTC. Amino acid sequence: CASSVDISSYNEQFF.